This T cell receptor beta chain was sequenced for a study of CD8+ T cells in alopecia areata. Germline assignment: CDR1 SQVTM and CDR2 ANQGSEA. CDR3 length equals 11 residues. Between the trimmed V and J ends, which lost 6 bases and 4 bases, there was a span of 9 bases. Sequencing templates came from extracted RNA that was reverse transcribed into cDNA. Assay: immunoSEQ multiplex PCR; the TCRdb copy retains only in-frame clones and omits some. The repertoire holds 120,000 to 150,000 clones, with approximately 50% as singletons. Sampling of alopecia areata patients yielded lesional scalp punch biopsies as well as peripheral blood. The sorting of PBMCs gave CD4+ and CD8+ T cells.

This TCR came from a human donor with alopecia areata. The specimen was CD4+ T cells sorted from blood. V is TRBV29-1 and J is TRBJ1-1, with D unresolved. The chain's CDR3 is CSVGPPTEAFF. CDR3 nucleotide sequence: TGCAGCGTCGGTCCACCCACTGAAGCTTTCTTT. The full variable domain, its missing parts supplied by reference TRBV29-1 and TRBJ1-1, is SAVISQKPSRDICQRGTSLTIQCQVDSQVTMMFWYRQQPGQSLTLIATANQGSEATYESGFVIDKFPISRPNLTFSTLTVSNMSPEDSSIYLCSVGPPTEAFFGQGTRLTVV.